The rows below give T cell receptor beta chains drawn from one sample of a study of CD8 T cells in Susac syndrome. TCRdb re-called the immunoSEQ multiplex PCR reads through MiXCR, storing one row per CDR3 protein. The sample contains some 99,000 distinct CDR3 sequences, approximately 96% of which appear only once. Material: CD4+ T cells from PBMCs. The receptors were gathered from a human donor in good health. Both conserved end residues are part of each CDR3. Each record gives: V gene, D gene, J gene, clone size, CDR3 protein, CDR3 DNA. A D gene is named only where the DNA matches it firmly. Rows give clone size only sometimes, using once, few, many, or a class for an expanded clone.

v_gene: TRBV29-1; d_gene: TRBD1; j_gene: TRBJ1-1; abundance: -; CDR3aa: CSADRGNAEAFF; CDR3nt: TGCAGCGCTGACAGGGGCAACGCTGAAGCTTTCTTT
v_gene: TRBV12-3/TRBV12-4; d_gene: -; j_gene: TRBJ1-3; abundance: -; CDR3aa: CASRADTGSGNTIYF; CDR3nt: TGTGCCAGCAGGGCCGACACAGGCTCTGGAAACACCATATATTTT
v_gene: TRBV28; d_gene: -; j_gene: TRBJ2-3; abundance: -; CDR3aa: CASSQGDSTDTQYF; CDR3nt: TGTGCCAGCAGTCAGGGAGATAGCACAGATACGCAGTATTTT
v_gene: TRBV28; d_gene: -; j_gene: TRBJ2-4; abundance: -; CDR3aa: CAIGYGVQYF; CDR3nt: TGTGCCATCGGTTACGGGGTTCAGTACTTC
v_gene: TRBV4-3; d_gene: TRBD2; j_gene: TRBJ2-1; abundance: -; CDR3aa: CASSQDLIPSGEYNEQFF; CDR3nt: TGCGCCAGCAGCCAAGATCTTATTCCTAGCGGGGAATACAATGAGCAGTTCTTC
v_gene: TRBV20-1; d_gene: TRBD2; j_gene: TRBJ2-5; abundance: -; CDR3aa: CSALAEVETQYF; CDR3nt: TGCAGTGCTCTAGCGGAGGTAGAGACCCAGTACTTC
v_gene: TRBV10-3; d_gene: -; j_gene: TRBJ2-7; abundance: -; CDR3aa: CAISESSGTSYEQYF; CDR3nt: TGTGCCATCAGTGAGTCTAGCGGTACAAGCTACGAGCAGTACTTC
v_gene: TRBV3-1; d_gene: -; j_gene: TRBJ2-3; abundance: -; CDR3aa: CASSQEAGSTDTQYF; CDR3nt: TGTGCCAGCAGCCAAGAGGCGGGTAGCACAGATACGCAGTATTTT
v_gene: TRBV7-2; d_gene: -; j_gene: TRBJ2-5; abundance: -; CDR3aa: CASSEFQETQYF; CDR3nt: TGTGCCAGCAGCGAGTTCCAAGAGACCCAGTACTTC
v_gene: TRBV24-1; d_gene: -; j_gene: TRBJ1-5; abundance: -; CDR3aa: CATSDFDSNQPQHF; CDR3nt: TGTGCCACCAGTGATTTTGATAGCAATCAGCCCCAGCATTTT
v_gene: TRBV29-1; d_gene: TRBD1; j_gene: TRBJ1-1; abundance: -; CDR3aa: CSVVRDSGNTEAFF; CDR3nt: TGCAGCGTTGTTCGGGACAGTGGGAACACTGAAGCTTTCTTT
v_gene: TRBV4-3; d_gene: -; j_gene: TRBJ2-5; abundance: -; CDR3aa: CASSQEGMWNQETQYF; CDR3nt: TGCGCCAGCAGCCAAGAAGGGATGTGGAACCAAGAGACCCAGTACTTC
v_gene: TRBV7-9; d_gene: -; j_gene: TRBJ1-5; abundance: -; CDR3aa: CASSLTTASNQPQHF; CDR3nt: TGTGCCAGCAGCTTAACGACAGCCAGCAATCAGCCCCAGCATTTT
v_gene: TRBV9; d_gene: -; j_gene: TRBJ2-3; abundance: -; CDR3aa: CASSVGKTSAVVTDTQYF; CDR3nt: TGTGCCAGCAGCGTAGGCAAAACTAGTGCGGTCGTCACAGATACGCAGTATTTT
v_gene: TRBV7-9; d_gene: -; j_gene: TRBJ2-1; abundance: -; CDR3aa: CASSLGGSRNEQFF; CDR3nt: TGTGCCAGCAGCTTAGGGGGGAGCAGGAATGAGCAGTTCTTC
v_gene: TRBV3-1; d_gene: -; j_gene: TRBJ2-6; abundance: once; CDR3aa: CASSQGRPSGANVLTF; CDR3nt: TGTGCCAGCAGCCAAGGGAGGCCCTCTGGGGCCAACGTCCTGACTTTC
v_gene: TRBV29-1; d_gene: -; j_gene: TRBJ1-2; abundance: -; CDR3aa: CSVHSFPYGYTF; CDR3nt: TGCAGCGTTCACAGTTTTCCCTATGGCTACACCTTC
v_gene: TRBV6-5; d_gene: TRBD1; j_gene: TRBJ2-7; abundance: -; CDR3aa: CASSPGDRPYEQYF; CDR3nt: TGTGCCAGCAGTCCCGGGGACAGACCCTACGAGCAGTACTTC
v_gene: TRBV4-2; d_gene: -; j_gene: TRBJ2-4; abundance: -; CDR3aa: CASSLASENIQYF; CDR3nt: TGTGCCAGCTCCCTAGCGTCGGAAAACATTCAGTACTTC
v_gene: TRBV5-6; d_gene: -; j_gene: TRBJ2-1; abundance: -; CDR3aa: CASSLSPGGSEQFF; CDR3nt: TGTGCCAGCAGCTTATCCCCCGGAGGGTCTGAGCAGTTCTTC
v_gene: TRBV4-1; d_gene: -; j_gene: TRBJ2-3; abundance: -; CDR3aa: CASSQDGSPDTQYF; CDR3nt: TGCGCCAGCAGCCAAGACGGGAGCCCAGATACGCAGTATTTT
v_gene: TRBV7-4; d_gene: -; j_gene: TRBJ2-7; abundance: -; CDR3aa: CASSWPLDGYEQYF; CDR3nt: TGTGCCAGCAGCTGGCCCCTAGACGGCTACGAGCAGTACTTC